This T cell receptor beta chain was retrieved from a study of blood T cell repertoires in COVID-19. Study context: The study drew acute and convalescent COVID-19 samples from the United States, Italy and Spain. PBMCs, B-cell-depleted T cells, or T cells were the source of the cDNA or gDNA that made up the material.

Original processing methods: Amplifying reference gene primers gave estimates of nucleated cell counts. Sequencing was performed with immunoSEQ multiplex PCR; in TCRdb, only in-frame clones are kept and a portion is missing. V, J and clone size were drawn from that table, and D and trimming were deduced from the DNA. The sample includes over 90,000 clones, 84% of them seen just once. The germline V gene has CDR1 SEHNR and CDR2 FQNEAQ (reference sequence). Trimming stripped 5 bases from V and 9 bases from J, with 17 bases between. This CDR3 spans 15 amino acids. Only one count was recorded for this clone.

The TCR sequence derives from a human donor in a cohort sampled during active or convalescent COVID-19. V and J are TRBV7-9 and TRBJ1-6; TRBD1 might be the D (5 bases). The sequencing input was peripheral blood. DNA for the CDR3: TGTGCCAGCAGCCCAGGGTTGGTCGACGGTTCACCCCTCCACTTT. Translation gives CASSPGLVDGSPLHF.